This T cell receptor beta chain was profiled in a study of T cell clones after liver transplantation. Study context: Liver transplant recipients had immunosuppression withdrawal attempted within 2 years.

The method was immunoSEQ multiplex PCR; TCRdb's version includes in-frame clones alone and lacks a portion of them. The sample lists about 80,000 clones, 80% to 85% occurring once. V gave up 7 bases and J gave up 6 bases, with 6 bases separating them. Germline V gene data show CDR1 as SNHLY and CDR2 as FYNNEI. This CDR3 is built from 11 residues. The source material was CD4+ T cells from blood, sampled 46 months after liver transplant. This rearrangement joins TRBV2 to TRBJ2-2, with D perhaps matching TRBD1 (5 bases). The source is a human patient who received a liver transplant. The graft donor may have given rise to some T cells. The CDR3: CASKGAGELFF. The CDR3 region has the DNA TGTGCCAGCAAAGGGGCCGGGGAGCTGTTTTTT. Using reference TRBV2 and TRBJ2-2 for the parts outside the CDR3, the full variable domain is EPEVTQTPSHQVTQMGQEVILRCVPISNHLYFYWYRQILGQKVEFLVSFYNNEISEKSEIFDDQFSVERPDGSNFTLKIRSTKLEDSAMYFCASKGAGELFFGEGSRLTVL.